This T cell receptor (beta chain) was observed in a study of blood T cell repertoires in COVID-19 (dated by TCRdb to the early 2020s). With respect to the entire study: Collaborator samples came from the United States, Italy and Spain and covered acute and convalescent phases of COVID-19. The material from the prospective study consisted of cDNA or gDNA derived from T cells, B-cell-depleted T cells, or PBMCs. Deeply sampled blood TCRbeta repertoires from subjects exposed to, actively infected with, or recovered from COVID-19 were included in the dataset. The repertoires were released in a freely available public database meant as a resource for research on the immune response to SARS-CoV-2. The samples were drawn from the first 160 participants of the ongoing ImmuneRACE study and from 1,254 subjects provided by 6 global collaborators. Nearly every sample came with metadata listing a de-identified subject ID, COVID-19 status, age in years and sex. Where HLA class I and class II types were available, the types were taken from metadata supplied by the sample provider, not from assay-based typing.

TCRbeta CDR3 regions were amplified from genomic DNA by means of the immunoSEQ Assay, a bias-controlled multiplex PCR. Per the source publication's procedure: The number of nucleated cells in each sample was estimated from the amplification of reference gene primers within the assay. To quantify the absolute abundance of each unique TCRbeta CDR3 rearrangement, sequence reads were collapsed and filtered. Productive Simpson clonality was computed per sample as the square root of Simpson's diversity index over productive rearrangements. Drawn from immuneACCESS, this table holds only the in-frame rearrangements with V and J called that TCRdb kept. Clones are partly lost; checked studies trace under half to an unresolved V gene and leave the rest unexplained. D and trimming were read from the DNA, whereas the V and J calls and clone size are those reported in that table. A total of under 150,000 clones appear in this sample, approximately 90% of them only once. Roughly 2.1% of the sample goes to the ten largest clones.

To note about this clone: Its antigen remains unidentified. One base away there is no much larger clone; base qualities are not given.

CDR1 and CDR2 (SGHDT, YYEEEE) derive from the germline V gene. From the cysteine through the phenylalanine, the CDR3 covers 15 amino acids. The kept DNA is CDR3 alone, 45 bases in frame from the first base. Unmatched junction bases come to 5, with V trimmed by 0 bases and J by 6 bases. Summary of the overall study and its limitations: The quantity of clinical and demographic metadata differed by source and by participant and was supplied without curation.

The collaborating institutions used their own protocols to collect whole blood in K2EDTA tubes. For TCRbeta analysis, collaborators shipped samples as frozen whole blood, isolated PBMCs, or DNA extracted from either of those sample types. The sample taken for sequencing was peripheral blood. This chain joins TRBV5-6 to TRBJ2-1, with TRBD1 identical over 8 junction bases. This receptor was obtained from a man between 70 and 80 years old with active COVID-19. The CDR3 reads as follows: CASSLGRTGTNEQFF. The nucleotides are TGTGCCAGCAGCTTGGGGCGGACAGGGACCAATGAGCAGTTCTTC.